This T cell receptor beta chain was profiled in a study of blood T cell repertoires in COVID-19. V lost 3 bases to trimming and J lost 5 bases; unmatched junction nucleotides: 3. The CDR3 loop spans 15 amino acids. Germline V gene sequence: CDR1 LNHDA, CDR2 SQIVND (reference sequence). Sequenced by immunoSEQ multiplex PCR; TCRdb stores in-frame clones only, minus some. Of about 270,000 clones in the sample, roughly 90% were seen once. Material: PBMCs or T cells enriched from blood (not recorded which). V and J are TRBV19 and TRBJ1-5; 11 bases are a match to TRBD1. This receptor was taken from a woman in her sixties who had recovered from COVID-19. The CDR3 protein is CASSIGTGGYQPQHF. In DNA form, the CDR3 reads TGTGCCAGTAGTATCGGGACAGGGGGGTATCAGCCCCAGCATTTT.